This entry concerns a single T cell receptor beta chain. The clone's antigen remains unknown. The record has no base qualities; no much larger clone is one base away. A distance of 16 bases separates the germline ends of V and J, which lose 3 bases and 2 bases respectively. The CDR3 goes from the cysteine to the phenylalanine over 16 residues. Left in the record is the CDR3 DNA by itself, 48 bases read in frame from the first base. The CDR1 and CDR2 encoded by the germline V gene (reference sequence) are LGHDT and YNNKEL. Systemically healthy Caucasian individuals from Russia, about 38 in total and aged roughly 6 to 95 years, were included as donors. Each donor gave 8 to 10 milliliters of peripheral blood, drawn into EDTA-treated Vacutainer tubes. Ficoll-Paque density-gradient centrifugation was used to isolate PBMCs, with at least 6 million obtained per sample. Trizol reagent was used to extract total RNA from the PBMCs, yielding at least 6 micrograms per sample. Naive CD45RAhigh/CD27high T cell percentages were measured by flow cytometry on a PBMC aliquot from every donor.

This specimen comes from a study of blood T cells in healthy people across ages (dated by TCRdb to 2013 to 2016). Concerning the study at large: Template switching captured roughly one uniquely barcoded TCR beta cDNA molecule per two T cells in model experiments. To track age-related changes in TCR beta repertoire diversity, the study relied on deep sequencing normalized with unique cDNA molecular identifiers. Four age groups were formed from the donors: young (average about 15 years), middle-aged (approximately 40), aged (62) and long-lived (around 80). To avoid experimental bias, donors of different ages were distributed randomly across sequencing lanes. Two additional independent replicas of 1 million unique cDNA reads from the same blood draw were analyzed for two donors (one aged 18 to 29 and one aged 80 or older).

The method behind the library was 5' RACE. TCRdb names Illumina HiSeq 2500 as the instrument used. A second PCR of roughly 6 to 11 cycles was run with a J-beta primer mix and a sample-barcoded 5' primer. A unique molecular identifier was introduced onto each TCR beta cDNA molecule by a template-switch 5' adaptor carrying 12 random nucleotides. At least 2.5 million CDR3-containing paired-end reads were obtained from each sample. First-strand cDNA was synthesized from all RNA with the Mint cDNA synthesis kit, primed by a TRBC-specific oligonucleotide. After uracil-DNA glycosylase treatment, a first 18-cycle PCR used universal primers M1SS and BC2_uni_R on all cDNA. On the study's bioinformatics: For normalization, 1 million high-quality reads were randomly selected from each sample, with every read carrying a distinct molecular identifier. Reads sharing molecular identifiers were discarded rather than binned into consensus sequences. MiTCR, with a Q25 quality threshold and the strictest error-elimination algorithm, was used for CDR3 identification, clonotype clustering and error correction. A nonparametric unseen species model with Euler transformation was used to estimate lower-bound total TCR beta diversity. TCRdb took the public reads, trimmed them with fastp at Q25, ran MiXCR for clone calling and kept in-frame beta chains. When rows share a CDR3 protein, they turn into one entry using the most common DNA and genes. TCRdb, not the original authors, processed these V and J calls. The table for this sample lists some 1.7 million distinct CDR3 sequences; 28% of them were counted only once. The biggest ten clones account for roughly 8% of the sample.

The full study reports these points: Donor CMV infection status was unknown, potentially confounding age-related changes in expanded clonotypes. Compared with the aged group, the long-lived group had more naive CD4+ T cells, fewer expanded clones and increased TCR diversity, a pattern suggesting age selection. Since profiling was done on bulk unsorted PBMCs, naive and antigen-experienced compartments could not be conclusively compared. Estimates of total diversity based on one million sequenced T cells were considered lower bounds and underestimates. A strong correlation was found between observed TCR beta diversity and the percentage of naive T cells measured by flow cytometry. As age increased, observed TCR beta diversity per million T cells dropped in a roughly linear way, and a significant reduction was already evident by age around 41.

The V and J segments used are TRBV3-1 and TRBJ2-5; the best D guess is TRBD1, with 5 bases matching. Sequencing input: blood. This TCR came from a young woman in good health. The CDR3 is CASSHPSRGPQETQYF. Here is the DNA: TGTGCCAGCAGCCATCCGTCTAGGGGTCCTCAAGAGACCCAGTACTTC.